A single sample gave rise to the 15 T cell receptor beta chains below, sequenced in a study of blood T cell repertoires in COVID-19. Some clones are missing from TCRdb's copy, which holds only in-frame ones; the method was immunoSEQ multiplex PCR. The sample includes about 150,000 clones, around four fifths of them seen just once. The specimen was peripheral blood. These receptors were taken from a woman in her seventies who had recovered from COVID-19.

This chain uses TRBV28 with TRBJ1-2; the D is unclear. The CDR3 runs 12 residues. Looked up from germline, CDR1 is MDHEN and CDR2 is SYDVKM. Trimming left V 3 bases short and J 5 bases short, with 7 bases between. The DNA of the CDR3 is TGTGCCAGCAGTTTGTCCAAATATGGCTACACCTTC. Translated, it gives CASSLSKYGYTF.

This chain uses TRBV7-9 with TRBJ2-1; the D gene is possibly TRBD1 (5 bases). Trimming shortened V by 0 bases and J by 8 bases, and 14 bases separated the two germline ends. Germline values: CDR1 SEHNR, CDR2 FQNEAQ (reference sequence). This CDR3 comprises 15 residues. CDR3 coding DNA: TGTGCCAGCAGCTTAGCCTCAGGCAGGGCCCATGAGCAGTTCTTC. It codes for CASSLASGRAHEQFF.

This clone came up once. Written as DNA, the CDR3 is TGTGCCACCAGTGACCGAGCGGAGTCCCCCTACAATGAGCAGTTCTTC. It is translated as CATSDRAESPYNEQFF. This sequence joins TRBV24-1 and TRBJ2-1; TRBD2 is a possible D gene (5 bases). The CDR3 length is 16 residues. Looked up from germline, CDR1 is KGHDR and CDR2 is SFDVKD. V was cut by 4 bases and J by 2 bases, with 14 bases left in between.

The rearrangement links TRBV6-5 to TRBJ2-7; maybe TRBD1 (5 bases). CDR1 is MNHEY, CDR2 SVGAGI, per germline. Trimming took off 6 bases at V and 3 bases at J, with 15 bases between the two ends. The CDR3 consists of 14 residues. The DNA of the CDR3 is TGTGCCAGCAGCCCCCAGAGGACAAGCTACGAGCAGTACTTC. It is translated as CASSPQRTSYEQYF.

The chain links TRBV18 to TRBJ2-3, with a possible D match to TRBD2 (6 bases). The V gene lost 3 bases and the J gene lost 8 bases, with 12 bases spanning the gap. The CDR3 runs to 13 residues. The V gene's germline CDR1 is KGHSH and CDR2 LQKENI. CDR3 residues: CASSPRAGPTQYF. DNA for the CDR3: TGTGCCAGCTCACCCCGGGCGGGGCCTACGCAGTATTTT. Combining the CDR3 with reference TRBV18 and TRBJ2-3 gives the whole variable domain NAGVMQNPRHLVRRRGQEARLRCSPMKGHSHVYWYRQLPEEGLKFMVYLQKENIIDESGMPKERFSAEFPKEGPSILRIQQVVRGDSAAYFCASSPRAGPTQYFGPGTRLTVL.

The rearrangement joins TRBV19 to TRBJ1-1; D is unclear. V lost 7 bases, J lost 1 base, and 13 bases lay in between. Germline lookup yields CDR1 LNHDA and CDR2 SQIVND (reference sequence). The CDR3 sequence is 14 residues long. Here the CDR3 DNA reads TGTGCCAGTACCTATCCCCAGGCGAACACTGAAGCTTTCTTT. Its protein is CASTYPQANTEAFF.

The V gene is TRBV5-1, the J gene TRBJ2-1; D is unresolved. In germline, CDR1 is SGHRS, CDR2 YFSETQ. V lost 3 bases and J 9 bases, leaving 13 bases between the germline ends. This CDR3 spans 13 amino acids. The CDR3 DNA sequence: TGCGCCAGCAGCTCGGAGAGTAGAGGTGAGCAGTTCTTC. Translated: CASSSESRGEQFF.

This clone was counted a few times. The CDR3 reads CASSPSGTELEAFF. In DNA, the CDR3 is TGCGCCAGCAGCCCGTCTGGGACAGAACTTGAAGCTTTCTTT. The V gene is TRBV5-1, the J gene TRBJ1-1, with TRBD1 matching 7 bases. Trimming removed 4 bases from V and 7 bases from J; junction bases left unmatched: 10. The CDR3 runs 14 residues. CDR1 and CDR2 from the germline V gene are SGHRS and YFSETQ.

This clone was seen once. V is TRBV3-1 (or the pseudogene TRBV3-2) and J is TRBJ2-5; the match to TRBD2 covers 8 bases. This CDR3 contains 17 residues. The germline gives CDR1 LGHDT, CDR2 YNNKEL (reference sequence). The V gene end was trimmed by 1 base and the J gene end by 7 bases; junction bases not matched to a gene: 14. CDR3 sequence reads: CASSQARSGGPLGTQYF. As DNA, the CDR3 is TGTGCCAGCAGCCAAGCCCGGAGCGGGGGACCCCTGGGGACCCAGTACTTC.

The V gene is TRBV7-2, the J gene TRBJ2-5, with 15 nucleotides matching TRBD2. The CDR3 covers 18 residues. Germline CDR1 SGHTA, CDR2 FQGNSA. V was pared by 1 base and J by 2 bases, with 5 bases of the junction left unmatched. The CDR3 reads CASSLGTSGRAGQETQYF. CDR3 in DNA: TGTGCCAGCAGCTTAGGGACTAGCGGGAGGGCGGGGCAAGAGACCCAGTACTTC.

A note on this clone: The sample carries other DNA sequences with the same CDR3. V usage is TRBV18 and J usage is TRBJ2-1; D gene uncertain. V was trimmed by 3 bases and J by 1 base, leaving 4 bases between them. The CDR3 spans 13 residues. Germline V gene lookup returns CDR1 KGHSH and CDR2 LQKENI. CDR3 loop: CASSPPSYNEQFF. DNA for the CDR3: TGTGCCAGCTCACCTCCATCCTACAATGAGCAGTTCTTC.

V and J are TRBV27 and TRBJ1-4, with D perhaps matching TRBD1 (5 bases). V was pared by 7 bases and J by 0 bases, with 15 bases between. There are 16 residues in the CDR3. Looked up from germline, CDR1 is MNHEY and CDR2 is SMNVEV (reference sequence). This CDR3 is CASTRWGGATNEKLFF. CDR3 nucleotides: TGTGCCAGCACCCGGTGGGGGGGGGCAACTAATGAAAAACTGTTTTTT.

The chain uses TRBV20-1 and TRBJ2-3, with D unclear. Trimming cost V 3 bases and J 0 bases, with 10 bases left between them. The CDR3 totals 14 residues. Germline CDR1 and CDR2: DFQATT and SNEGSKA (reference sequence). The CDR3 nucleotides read TGCAGTGCTAGTCTGGCACAGAGCACAGATACGCAGTATTTT. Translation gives CSASLAQSTDTQYF.

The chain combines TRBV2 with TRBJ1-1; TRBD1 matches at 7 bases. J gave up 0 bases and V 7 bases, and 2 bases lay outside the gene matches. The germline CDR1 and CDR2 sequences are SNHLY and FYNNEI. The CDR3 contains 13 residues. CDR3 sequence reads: CASNDRVNTEAFF. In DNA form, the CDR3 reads TGTGCCAGCAATGACAGGGTGAACACTGAAGCTTTCTTT.

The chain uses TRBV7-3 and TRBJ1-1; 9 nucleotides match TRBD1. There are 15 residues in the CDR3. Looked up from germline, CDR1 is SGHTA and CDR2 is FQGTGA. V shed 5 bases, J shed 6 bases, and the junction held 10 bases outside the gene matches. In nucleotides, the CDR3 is TGTGCCAGCAGCCGACAGGGGGGCCTAAACCCTGAAGCTTTCTTT. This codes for CASSRQGGLNPEAFF.